The sequence of this T cell receptor (beta chain) was determined in a study of cytomegalovirus exposure and HLA in healthy donors. Study-level information: Genotyping of about 400 donors showed that about 84% belonged to the Caucasian-associated ancestry cluster. Overall study results and limits: Analysis was performed later, and it showed HLA-associated TCR beta chains to be more clonally expanded than equally common others. TCR beta sequences numbering some 17,000 were associated with HLA alleles at 0.05 false discovery rate in a later analysis.

PCR amplification relied on 60 Vbeta primers (plus 13 Jbeta primers). Per the original data handling: The authors later counted some 76 million unique TCR beta chains, approximately 12 million of them shared. Only in-frame clones appear in the TCRdb table, and some are missing; sequencing was by immunoSEQ multiplex PCR. V, J and clone size reflect that table, while D and trimming were determined from the DNA. Among approximately 120,000 clones listed, about 80% were seen once. This clone has only one observation. Its antigen is currently unknown. V shed 3 bases and J 4 bases; nucleotides not matched to a gene: 7. Germline lookup yields CDR1 SGHRS and CDR2 YFSETQ. The CDR3 covers 16 residues.

This chain joins TRBV5-1 and TRBJ2-1, with TRBD2 matching 10 bases. The sequence derives from a woman aged 40 to 55 in good health and CMV-seropositive. Material for sequencing was PBMCs. The CDR3 here is CASSWGLAGDYNEQFF. The CDR3 DNA is TGCGCCAGCAGCTGGGGCCTAGCGGGGGATTACAATGAGCAGTTCTTC.